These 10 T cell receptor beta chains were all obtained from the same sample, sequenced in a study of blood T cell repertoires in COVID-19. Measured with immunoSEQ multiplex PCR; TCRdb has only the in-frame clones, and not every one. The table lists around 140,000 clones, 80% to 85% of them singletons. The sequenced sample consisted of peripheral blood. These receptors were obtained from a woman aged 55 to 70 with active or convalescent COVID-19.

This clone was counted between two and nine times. The CDR3 is CSGSEVNTEAFF. The CDR3 DNA is TGCAGCGGCAGTGAGGTGAACACTGAAGCTTTCTTT. The genes are TRBV29-1 and TRBJ1-1; no clear D. CDR3 length: 12 amino acids. From germline, CDR1 is SQVTM and CDR2 ANQGSEA. Deletions cut 7 bases from V and 0 bases from J, with 9 bases between.

The CDR3 sequence: CAWSGRDTEAFF. As DNA, the CDR3 is TGTGCCTGGAGTGGGAGGGACACTGAAGCTTTCTTT. This sequence joins TRBV30 and TRBJ1-1; D is undetermined. CDR3 length equals 12 residues. Between the trimmed V and J ends, which lost 1 base and 3 bases, there was a span of 6 bases. Germline CDR1 GTSNPN, CDR2 SVGIG (reference sequence).

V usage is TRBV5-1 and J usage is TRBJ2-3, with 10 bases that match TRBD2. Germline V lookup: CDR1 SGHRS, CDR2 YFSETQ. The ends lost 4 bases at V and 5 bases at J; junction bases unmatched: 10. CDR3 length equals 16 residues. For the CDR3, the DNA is TGCGCCAGCAGCGAGGATGGACTAGCGGACGTAGATACGCAGTATTTT. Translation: CASSEDGLADVDTQYF.

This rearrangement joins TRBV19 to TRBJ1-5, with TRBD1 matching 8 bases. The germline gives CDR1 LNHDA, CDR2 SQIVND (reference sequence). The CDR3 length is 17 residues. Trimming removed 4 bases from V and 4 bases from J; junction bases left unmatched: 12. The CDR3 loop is CASSTFLDRESNQPQHF. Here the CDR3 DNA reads TGTGCCAGTAGTACTTTCCTGGACAGGGAAAGTAATCAGCCCCAGCATTTT.

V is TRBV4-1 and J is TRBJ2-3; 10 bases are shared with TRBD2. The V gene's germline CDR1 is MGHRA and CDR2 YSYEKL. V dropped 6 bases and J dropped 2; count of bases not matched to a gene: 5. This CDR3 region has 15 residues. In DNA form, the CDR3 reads TGCGCCAGCAGGCTGACTAGCGGGTACACAGATACGCAGTATTTT. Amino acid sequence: CASRLTSGYTDTQYF.

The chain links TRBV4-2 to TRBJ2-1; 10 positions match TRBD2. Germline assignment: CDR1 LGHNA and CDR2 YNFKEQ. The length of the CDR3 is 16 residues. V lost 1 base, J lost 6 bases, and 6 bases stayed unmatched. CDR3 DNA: TGTGCCAGCAGCCAAGGGAGCGGGAGGGCCCTCAATGAGCAGTTCTTC. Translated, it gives CASSQGSGRALNEQFF.

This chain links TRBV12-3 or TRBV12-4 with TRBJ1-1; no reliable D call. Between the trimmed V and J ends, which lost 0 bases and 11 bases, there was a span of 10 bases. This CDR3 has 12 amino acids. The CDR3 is CASSLAPGSAFF. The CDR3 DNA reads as TGTGCCAGCAGTTTAGCGCCGGGTTCGGCTTTCTTT.

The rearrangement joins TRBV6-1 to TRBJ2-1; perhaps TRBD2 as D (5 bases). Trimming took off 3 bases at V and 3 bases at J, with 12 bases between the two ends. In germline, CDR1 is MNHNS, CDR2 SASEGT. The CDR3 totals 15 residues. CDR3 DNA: TGTGCCAGCAGTGACCTAACTAGAAACTACAATGAGCAGTTCTTC. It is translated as CASSDLTRNYNEQFF.

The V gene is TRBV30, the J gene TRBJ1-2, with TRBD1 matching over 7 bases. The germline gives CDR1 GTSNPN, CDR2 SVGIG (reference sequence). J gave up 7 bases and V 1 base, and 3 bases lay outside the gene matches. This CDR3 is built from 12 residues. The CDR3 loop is CAWSEGGSGYTF. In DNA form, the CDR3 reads TGTGCCTGGAGTGAAGGGGGCTCTGGCTACACCTTC.

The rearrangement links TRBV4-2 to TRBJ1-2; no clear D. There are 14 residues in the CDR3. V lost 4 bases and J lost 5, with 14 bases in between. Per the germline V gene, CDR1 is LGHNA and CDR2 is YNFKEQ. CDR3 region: CASSRDPEPYGYTF. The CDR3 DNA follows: TGTGCCAGCAGCCGAGACCCTGAGCCGTATGGCTACACCTTC.